This TCR beta chain originates from a study of cytomegalovirus exposure and HLA in healthy donors. Researchers ran the PCR with 60 Vbeta and 13 Jbeta primers. The assay was immunoSEQ multiplex PCR, and TCRdb's table has in-frame clones only and misses some. The table records 120,000 or so clones, around 75% of them present only once. Concerning this clone itself: Its antigen is undetermined.

Overall study findings and caveats: While the bulk of TCR sequences proved rare, some public TCRs turned up in many donors.

The CDR3 loop spans 14 amino acids. Germline V CDR1 and CDR2: SEHNR, FQNEAQ (reference sequence). Trimming pared 5 bases from V and 2 bases from J, leaving 12 bases between. This sequence joins TRBV7-9 and TRBJ1-2; D gene ambiguous. The sequence came from a woman aged 45-65 years in good health and CMV-seropositive. Sequencing used PBMCs. DNA of the CDR3: TGTGCCAGCAGCCCCGGGGTTTCCAACTATGGCTACACCTTC. It specifies CASSPGVSNYGYTF. Based on the CDR3 plus reference TRBV7-9 and TRBJ1-2, the full variable domain is DTGVSQNPRHKITKRGQNVTFRCDPISEHNRLYWYRQTLGQGPEFLTYFQNEAQLEKSRLLSDRFSAERPKGSFSTLEIQRTEQGDSAMYLCASSPGVSNYGYTFGSGTRLTVV.